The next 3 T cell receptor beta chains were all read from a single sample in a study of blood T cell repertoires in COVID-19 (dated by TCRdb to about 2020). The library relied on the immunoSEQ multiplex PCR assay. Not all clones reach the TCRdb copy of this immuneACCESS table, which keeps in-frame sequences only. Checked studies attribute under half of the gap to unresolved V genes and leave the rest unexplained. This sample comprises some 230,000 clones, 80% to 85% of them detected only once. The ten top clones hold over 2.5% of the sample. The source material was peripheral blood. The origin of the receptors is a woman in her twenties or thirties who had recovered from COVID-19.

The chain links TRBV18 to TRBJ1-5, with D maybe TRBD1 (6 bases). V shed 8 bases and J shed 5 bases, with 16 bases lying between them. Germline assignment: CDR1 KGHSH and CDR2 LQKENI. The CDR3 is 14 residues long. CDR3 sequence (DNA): TGTGCCAGCCGCTTTGGGGCAGGGGATCAGCCCCAGCATTTT. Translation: CASRFGAGDQPQHF.

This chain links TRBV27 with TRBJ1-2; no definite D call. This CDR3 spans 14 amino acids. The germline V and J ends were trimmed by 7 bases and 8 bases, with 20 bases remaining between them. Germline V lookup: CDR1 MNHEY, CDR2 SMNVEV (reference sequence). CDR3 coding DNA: TGTGCCAGCACCACCCTCGTTCGAGGGCAAGGCTACACCTTC. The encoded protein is CASTTLVRGQGYTF.

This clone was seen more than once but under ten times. CDR3 sequence reads: CASSLGSTYEQYF. The CDR3 DNA is TGTGCCAGCAGCTTGGGCAGCACCTACGAGCAGTACTTC. The chain recombines TRBV7-9 with TRBJ2-7, with D hard to call. V dropped 3 bases and J dropped 2 bases, with 8 bases sitting between them. Germline V gene sequence: CDR1 SEHNR, CDR2 FQNEAQ (reference sequence). The CDR3 is 13 amino acids. Drawing the rest from reference TRBV7-9 and TRBJ2-7, the complete variable domain is DTGVSQNPRHKITKRGQNVTFRCDPISEHNRLYWYRQTLGQGPEFLTYFQNEAQLEKSRLLSDRFSAERPKGSFSTLEIQRTEQGDSAMYLCASSLGSTYEQYFGPGTRLTVT.